This T cell receptor (beta chain) was identified during a study of cytomegalovirus exposure and HLA in healthy donors. Study-level results: It was only CMV serostatus that was available as immune exposure information. With later analysis, a missense DCLRE1C variant became linked to TCR beta V- and J-gene trimming.

Only a few counts were recorded for this clone. Its target is unknown. Primers for the PCR totalled 60 Vbeta and 13 Jbeta. Assay used: immunoSEQ multiplex PCR; TCRdb lists only in-frame clones, some missing. The table lists 150,000 or so clones, approximately 73% of them singletons, with 1.5% to 2% in the top ten. Although they were nominally healthy when sampled, donors likely had unrecorded immune exposures. The clonotype originates from a woman between 18 and 29 years old in good health and CMV-seronegative. Sequencing was carried out using PBMCs.

The CDR3 here is CASSLASGTISYNEQFF. CDR3 bases: TGTGCCAGCAGTTTAGCCAGCGGAACAATCTCCTACAATGAGCAGTTCTTC. The chain is built from TRBV27 and TRBJ2-1, with D tentatively TRBD2 (5 bases). The V end lost 2 bases, the J end lost 0 bases, and 14 bases lay between the germline ends. The CDR3 has 17 residues. Germline V gene lookup returns CDR1 MNHEY and CDR2 SMNVEV (reference sequence).